This T cell receptor (beta chain) came from a study of T cell responses to AZD1222 COVID-19 vaccine. Broader study findings: Spike-specific TCR breadth and depth grew following two AZD1222 doses. White British people made up most donors, females outnumbered males, and clonal diversity was possibly underestimated. Distributed over spike, vaccine-associated CD4 TCRs predominated at 160-218 and 743-854. Repertoires in all cases were sampled only once the peak T cell response had passed.

In the case of this clone: The antigen is not known.

The repertoire was sequenced with immunoSEQ multiplex PCR; TCRdb's copy has only in-frame clones and lacks some. The table lists about 100,000 clones, 70% to 90% of them singletons, with 4.5% to 6% in the top ten. The CDR3 has 19 residues. V lost 2 bases to trimming and J lost 1 base, with 20 bases between them. Germline CDR1 MNHEY, CDR2 SMNVEV (reference sequence). This clonotype was obtained from an adult in good health. The chain has TRBV27 and TRBJ2-2; D is possibly TRBD2 (6 bases). The sequences come from peripheral blood, collected on day 0 of AZD1222 vaccination. The CDR3 bases are TGTGCCAGCAGTTTAACCAGAGTAATTGCCGGGAGGAACACCGGGGAGCTGTTTTTT. Protein: CASSLTRVIAGRNTGELFF.